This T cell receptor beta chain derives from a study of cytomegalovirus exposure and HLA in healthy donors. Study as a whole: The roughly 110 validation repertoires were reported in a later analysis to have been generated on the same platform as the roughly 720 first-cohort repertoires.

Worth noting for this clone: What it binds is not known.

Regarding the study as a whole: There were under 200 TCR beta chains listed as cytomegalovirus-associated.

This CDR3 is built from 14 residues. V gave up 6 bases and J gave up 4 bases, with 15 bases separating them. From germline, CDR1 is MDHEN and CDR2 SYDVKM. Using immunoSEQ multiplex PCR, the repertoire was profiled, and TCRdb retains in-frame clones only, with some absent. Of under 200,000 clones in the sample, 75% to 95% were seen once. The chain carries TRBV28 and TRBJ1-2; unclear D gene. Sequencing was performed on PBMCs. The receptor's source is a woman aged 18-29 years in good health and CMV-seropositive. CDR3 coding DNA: TGTGCCAGCAGCTCCGGTTCATTTAGCTATGGCTACACCTTC. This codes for CASSSGSFSYGYTF.